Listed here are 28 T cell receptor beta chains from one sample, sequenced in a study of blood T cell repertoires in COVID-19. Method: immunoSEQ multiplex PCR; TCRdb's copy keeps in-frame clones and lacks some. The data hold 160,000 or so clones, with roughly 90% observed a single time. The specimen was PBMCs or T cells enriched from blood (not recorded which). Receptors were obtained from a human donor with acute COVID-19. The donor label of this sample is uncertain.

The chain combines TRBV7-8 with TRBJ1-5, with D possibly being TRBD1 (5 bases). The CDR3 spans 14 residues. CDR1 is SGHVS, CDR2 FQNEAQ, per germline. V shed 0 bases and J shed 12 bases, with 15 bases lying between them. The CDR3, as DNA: TGTGCCAGCAGCTTAGCGTGGGGGGGTCCTAACCAGCATTTT. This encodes CASSLAWGGPNQHF.

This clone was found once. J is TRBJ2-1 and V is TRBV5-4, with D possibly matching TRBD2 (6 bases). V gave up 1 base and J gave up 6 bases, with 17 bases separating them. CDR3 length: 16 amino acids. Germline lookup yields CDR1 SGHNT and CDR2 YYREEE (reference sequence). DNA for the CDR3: TGTGCCAGCAGCTTGCTTACCCGGCTCGGGGGCAATGAGCAGTTCTTC. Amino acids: CASSLLTRLGGNEQFF. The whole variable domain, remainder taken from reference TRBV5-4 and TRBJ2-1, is ETGVTQSPTHLIKTRGQQVTLRCSSQSGHNTVSWYQQALGQGPQFIFQYYREEENGRGNFPPRFSGLQFPNYSSELNVNALELDDSALYLCASSLLTRLGGNEQFFGPGTRLTVL.

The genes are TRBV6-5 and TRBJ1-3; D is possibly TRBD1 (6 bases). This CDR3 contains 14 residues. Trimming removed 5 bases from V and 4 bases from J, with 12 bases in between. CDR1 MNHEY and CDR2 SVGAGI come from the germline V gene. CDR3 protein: CASSLGQGGNTIYF. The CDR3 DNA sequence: TGTGCCAGCAGTCTCGGGCAGGGGGGAAACACCATATATTTT.

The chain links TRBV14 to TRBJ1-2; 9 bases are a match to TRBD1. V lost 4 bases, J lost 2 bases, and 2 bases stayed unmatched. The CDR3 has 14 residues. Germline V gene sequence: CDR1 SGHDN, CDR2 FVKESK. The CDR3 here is CASSRGTGNYGYTF. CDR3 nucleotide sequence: TGTGCCAGCAGCCGAGGGACAGGGAACTATGGCTACACCTTC.

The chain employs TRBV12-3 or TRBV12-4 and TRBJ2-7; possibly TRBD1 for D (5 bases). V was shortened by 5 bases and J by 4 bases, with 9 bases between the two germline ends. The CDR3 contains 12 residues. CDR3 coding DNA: TGTGCCAGCAGTCCTACAGGATACGAGCAGTACTTC. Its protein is CASSPTGYEQYF.

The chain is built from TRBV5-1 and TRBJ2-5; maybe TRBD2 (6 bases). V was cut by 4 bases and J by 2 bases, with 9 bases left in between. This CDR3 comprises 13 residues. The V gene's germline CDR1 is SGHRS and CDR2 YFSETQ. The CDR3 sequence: CASSAGRQETQYF. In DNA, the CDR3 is TGCGCCAGCAGCGCGGGACGGCAAGAGACCCAGTACTTC.

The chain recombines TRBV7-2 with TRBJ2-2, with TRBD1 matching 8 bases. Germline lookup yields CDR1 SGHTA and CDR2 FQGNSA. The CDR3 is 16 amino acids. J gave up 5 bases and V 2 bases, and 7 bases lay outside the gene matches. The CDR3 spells CASSLKAGGKTGELFF. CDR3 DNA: TGTGCCAGCAGCTTAAAGGCAGGGGGCAAAACCGGGGAGCTGTTTTTT.

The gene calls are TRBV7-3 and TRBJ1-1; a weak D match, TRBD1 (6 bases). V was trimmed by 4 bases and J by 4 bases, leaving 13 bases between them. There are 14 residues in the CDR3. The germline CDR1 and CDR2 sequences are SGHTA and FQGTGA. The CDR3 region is CASSSRGGPTEAFF. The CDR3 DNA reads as TGTGCCAGCAGCTCCCGAGGGGGACCCACTGAAGCTTTCTTT.

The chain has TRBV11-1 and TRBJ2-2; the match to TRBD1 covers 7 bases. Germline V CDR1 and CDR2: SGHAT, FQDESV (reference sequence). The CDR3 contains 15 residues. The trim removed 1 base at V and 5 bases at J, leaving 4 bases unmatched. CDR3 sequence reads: CASSLDRGQTGELFF. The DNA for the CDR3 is TGTGCCAGCAGCTTAGACAGGGGACAGACCGGGGAGCTGTTTTTT.

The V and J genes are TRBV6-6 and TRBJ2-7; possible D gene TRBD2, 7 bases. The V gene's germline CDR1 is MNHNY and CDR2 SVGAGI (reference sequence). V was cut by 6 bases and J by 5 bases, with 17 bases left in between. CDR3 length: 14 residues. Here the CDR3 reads CASSSRGGRNEQYF. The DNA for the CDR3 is TGTGCCAGCAGCTCGAGGGGGGGTCGGAACGAGCAGTACTTC.

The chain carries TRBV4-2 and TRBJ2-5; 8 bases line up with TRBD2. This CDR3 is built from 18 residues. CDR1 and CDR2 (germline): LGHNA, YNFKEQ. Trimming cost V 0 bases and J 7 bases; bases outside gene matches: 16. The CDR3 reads CASSQEGGGSGGAGTQYF. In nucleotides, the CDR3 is TGTGCCAGCAGCCAAGAAGGGGGAGGGAGCGGGGGAGCCGGGACCCAGTACTTC.

This chain's CDR3 is CASSEPRGGIQETQYF. As DNA, the CDR3 is TGTGCCAGCAGTGAACCACGCGGGGGAATCCAAGAGACCCAGTACTTC. V and J are TRBV6-1 and TRBJ2-5, with TRBD2 matching 7 bases. Germline V gene data show CDR1 as MNHNS and CDR2 as SASEGT. The CDR3 is 16 amino acids. J was trimmed by 1 base and V by 2 bases; bases with no gene match: 7.

CDR3 nucleotide sequence: TGTGCCACCAGCAGAGGGGAGGATGGCTACACCTTC. It encodes CATSRGEDGYTF. The rearrangement links TRBV15 to TRBJ1-2, with no clear D. CDR1 is LNHNV and CDR2 is YYDKDF in the germline V gene (reference sequence). There are 12 residues in the CDR3. V was pared by 1 base and J by 6 bases, with 6 bases between.

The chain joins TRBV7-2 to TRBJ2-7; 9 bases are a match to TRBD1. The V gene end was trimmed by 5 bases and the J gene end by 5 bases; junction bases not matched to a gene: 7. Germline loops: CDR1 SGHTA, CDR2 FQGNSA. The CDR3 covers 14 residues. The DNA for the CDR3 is TGTGCCAGCAGCGAGGACAGGGGTAGGAACGAGCAGTACTTC. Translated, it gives CASSEDRGRNEQYF.

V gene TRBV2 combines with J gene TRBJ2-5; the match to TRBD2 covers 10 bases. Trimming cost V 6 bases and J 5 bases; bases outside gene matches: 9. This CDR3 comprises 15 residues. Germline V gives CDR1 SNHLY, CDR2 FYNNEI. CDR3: CASRELAGSMETQYF. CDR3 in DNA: TGTGCCAGCAGGGAACTAGCGGGGTCGATGGAGACCCAGTACTTC.

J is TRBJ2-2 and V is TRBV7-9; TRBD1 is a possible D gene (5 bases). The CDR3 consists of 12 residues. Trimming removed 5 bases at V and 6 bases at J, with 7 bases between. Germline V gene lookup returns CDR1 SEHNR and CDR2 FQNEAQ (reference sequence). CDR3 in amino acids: CASSAGPGELFF. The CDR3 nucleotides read TGTGCCAGCAGCGCAGGGCCCGGGGAGCTGTTTTTT. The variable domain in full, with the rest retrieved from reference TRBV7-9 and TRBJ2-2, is DTGVSQNPRHKITKRGQNVTFRCDPISEHNRLYWYRQTLGQGPEFLTYFQNEAQLEKSRLLSDRFSAERPKGSFSTLEIQRTEQGDSAMYLCASSAGPGELFFGEGSRLTVL.

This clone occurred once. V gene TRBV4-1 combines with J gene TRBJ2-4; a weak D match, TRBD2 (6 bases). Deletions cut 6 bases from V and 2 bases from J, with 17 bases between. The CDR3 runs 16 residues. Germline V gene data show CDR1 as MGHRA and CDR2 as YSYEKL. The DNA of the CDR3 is TGCGCCAGCAGTGATTGGAGGGGCCGGTCCAAAAACATTCAGTACTTC. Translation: CASSDWRGRSKNIQYF.

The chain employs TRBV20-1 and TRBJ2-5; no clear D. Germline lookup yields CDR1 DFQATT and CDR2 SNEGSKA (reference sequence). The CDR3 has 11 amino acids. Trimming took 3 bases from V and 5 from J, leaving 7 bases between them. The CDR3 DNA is TGCAGTGCTAGTTTAGCTGAGACCCAGTACTTC. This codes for CSASLAETQYF.

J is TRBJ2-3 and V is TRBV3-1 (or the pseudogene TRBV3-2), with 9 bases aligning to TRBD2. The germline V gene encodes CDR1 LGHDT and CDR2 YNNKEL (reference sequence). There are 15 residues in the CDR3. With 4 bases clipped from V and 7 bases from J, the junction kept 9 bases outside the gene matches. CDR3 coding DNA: TGTGCCAGCAGCCCAGCGGGCGGGGGGGCAAATACGCAGTATTTT. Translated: CASSPAGGGANTQYF.

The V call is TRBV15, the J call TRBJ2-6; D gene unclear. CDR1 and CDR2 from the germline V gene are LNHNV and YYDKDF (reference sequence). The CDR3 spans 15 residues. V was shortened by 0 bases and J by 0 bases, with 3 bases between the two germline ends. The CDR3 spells CATSRDRSGANVLTF. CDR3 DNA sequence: TGTGCCACCAGCAGAGATCGCTCTGGGGCCAACGTCCTGACTTTC.

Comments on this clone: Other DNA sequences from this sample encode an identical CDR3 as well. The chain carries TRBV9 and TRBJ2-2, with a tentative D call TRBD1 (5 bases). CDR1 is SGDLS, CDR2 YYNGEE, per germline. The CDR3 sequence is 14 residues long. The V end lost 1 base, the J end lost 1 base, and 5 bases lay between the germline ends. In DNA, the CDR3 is TGTGCCAGCAGCGTAACAGGGAACACCGGGGAGCTGTTTTTT. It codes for CASSVTGNTGELFF.

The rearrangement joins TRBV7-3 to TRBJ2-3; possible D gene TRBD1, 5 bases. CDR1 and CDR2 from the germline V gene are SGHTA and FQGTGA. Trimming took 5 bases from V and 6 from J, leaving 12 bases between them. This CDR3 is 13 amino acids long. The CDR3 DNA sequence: TGTGCCAGCAGCCCCGGACCAGGGGATACGCAGTATTTT. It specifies CASSPGPGDTQYF.

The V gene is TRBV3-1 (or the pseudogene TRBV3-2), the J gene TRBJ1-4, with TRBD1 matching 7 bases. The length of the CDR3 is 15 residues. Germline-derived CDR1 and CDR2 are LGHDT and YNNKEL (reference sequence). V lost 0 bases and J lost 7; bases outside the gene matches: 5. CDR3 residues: CASSQDRTGGEKLFF. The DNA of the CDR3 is TGTGCCAGCAGCCAAGACCGGACAGGCGGTGAAAAACTGTTTTTT.

DNA for the CDR3: TGTGCCAGCCGACTGAGGGCGAGCGGGGGGGCCCTGGCCCAGTACTTC. Protein: CASRLRASGGALAQYF. V and J are TRBV2 and TRBJ2-7; TRBD2 agrees at 10 bases. Per the germline V gene, CDR1 is SNHLY and CDR2 is FYNNEI. V was pared by 8 bases and J by 10 bases, with 20 bases of the junction left unmatched. The CDR3 totals 16 residues.

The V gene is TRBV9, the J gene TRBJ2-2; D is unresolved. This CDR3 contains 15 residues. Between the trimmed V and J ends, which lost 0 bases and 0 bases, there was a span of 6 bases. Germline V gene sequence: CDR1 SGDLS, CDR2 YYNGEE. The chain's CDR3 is CASSVATANTGELFF. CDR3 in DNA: TGTGCCAGCAGCGTAGCTACGGCGAACACCGGGGAGCTGTTTTTT.

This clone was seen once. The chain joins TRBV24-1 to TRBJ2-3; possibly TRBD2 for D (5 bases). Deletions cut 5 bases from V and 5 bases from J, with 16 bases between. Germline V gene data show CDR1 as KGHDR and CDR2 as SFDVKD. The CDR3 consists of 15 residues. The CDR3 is CATSGTGPSGDTQYF. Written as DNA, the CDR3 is TGTGCCACCAGTGGAACGGGCCCAAGCGGAGATACGCAGTATTTT.

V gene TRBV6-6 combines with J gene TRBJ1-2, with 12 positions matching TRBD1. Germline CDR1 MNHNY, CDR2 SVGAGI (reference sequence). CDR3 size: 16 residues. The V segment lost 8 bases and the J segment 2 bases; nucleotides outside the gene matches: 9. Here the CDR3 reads CASDGDRGRLNYGYTF. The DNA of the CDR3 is TGTGCCAGCGACGGGGACAGGGGGCGCCTGAACTATGGCTACACCTTC.

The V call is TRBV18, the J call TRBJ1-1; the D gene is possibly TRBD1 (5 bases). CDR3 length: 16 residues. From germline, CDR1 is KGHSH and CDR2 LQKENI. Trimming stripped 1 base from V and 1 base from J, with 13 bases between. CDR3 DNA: TGTGCCAGCTCACCACGTCCCCAGGGCCAGAACACTGAAGCTTTCTTT. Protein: CASSPRPQGQNTEAFF.